The rows below give T cell receptor beta chains drawn from one sample of a study of T cells after yellow fever vaccination. MiXCR, run by TCRdb on the 5' RACE reads, gives a single entry per CDR3 protein. The data hold about 99,000 distinct CDR3 sequences, with under 7% observed a single time. This specimen was CD8+ T cells sorted from PBMCs, taken 10 days after the yellow fever booster vaccination. The receptors shown here come from a man aged 18-30 years who received the YFV17D yellow fever vaccine. Each CDR3 is given with its conserved first and last residue. The D gene is left open where the match is weak. Size is omitted from some rows. Given values are once, few, many or a class for expanded clones.

j_call clone_size v_call d_call cdr3_length cdr3_aa cdr3_nt
TRBJ2-2 many TRBV21-1 - 18 CASSTHPPTLWRTGELFF TGTGCCAGCAGCACCCATCCACCGACCCTCTGGCGAACCGGGGAGCTGTTTTTT
TRBJ2-5 few TRBV11-2 - 16 CASSLVSTGTQETQYF TGTGCCAGCAGCTTAGTCTCGACAGGGACTCAAGAGACCCAGTACTTC
TRBJ2-5 many TRBV4-1 TRBD2 19 CASSQDQLIAGANQETQYF TGCGCCAGCAGCCAAGACCAACTGATAGCGGGGGCCAACCAAGAGACCCAGTACTTC
TRBJ1-2 - TRBV29-1 - 11 CSVEQDGGYTF TGCAGCGTTGAGCAGGACGGCGGCTACACCTTC
TRBJ2-7 few TRBV27 TRBD1 14 CASRLTGRSYEQYF TGTGCCAGCAGATTGACAGGGCGATCCTACGAGCAGTACTTC
TRBJ1-2 - TRBV2 - 15 CASSEGQSGTYGYTF TGTGCCAGCAGTGAAGGGCAGTCTGGAACCTATGGCTACACCTTC
TRBJ1-1 few TRBV7-8 - 13 CASSLEGFTEAFF TGTGCCAGCAGCTTAGAGGGTTTCACTGAAGCTTTCTTT
TRBJ1-1 few TRBV7-6 TRBD1 14 CASSGSGTGLGAFF TGTGCCAGCAGCGGAAGCGGGACAGGGTTGGGGGCTTTCTTT
TRBJ2-1 many TRBV7-8 - 11 CASSLGIDRFF TGTGCCAGCAGCTTAGGTATAGATCGGTTCTTC
TRBJ2-1 few TRBV29-1 TRBD2 16 CSAAPRLAGGYNEQFF TGCAGCGCTGCCCCTCGACTAGCGGGGGGATACAATGAGCAGTTCTTC
TRBJ2-1 - TRBV19 TRBD2 17 CASSITLGTRWYNEQFF TGTGCCAGTAGTATCACCCTCGGGACTAGATGGTACAATGAGCAGTTCTTC
TRBJ1-1 few TRBV7-6 - 13 CASRLGGGTEAFF TGTGCCAGCAGGCTTGGGGGAGGGACTGAAGCTTTCTTT
TRBJ2-1 - TRBV4-3 - 17 CASSQDGLLSSYNEQFF TGCGCCAGCAGCCAAGATGGACTATTAAGCTCCTACAATGAGCAGTTCTTC
TRBJ2-1 - TRBV20-1 - 17 CSARVSYSDRTYNEQFF TGCAGTGCTAGGGTCAGCTATAGCGACAGAACCTACAATGAGCAGTTCTTC
TRBJ1-5 - TRBV24-1 - 13 CASFPGEEQPQHF TGTGCCTCATTCCCCGGGGAAGAACAGCCCCAGCATTTT
TRBJ1-5 many TRBV27 - 13 CASSLGVPEPQHF TGTGCCAGCAGTTTAGGTGTTCCAGAGCCCCAGCATTTT
TRBJ2-7 few TRBV11-2 - 13 CASKKTAAGEQYF TGTGCCAGCAAAAAGACAGCTGCGGGAGAGCAGTACTTC
TRBJ2-5 many TRBV14 - 15 CASSQEGWTEETQYF TGTGCCAGCAGCCAAGAAGGATGGACGGAAGAGACCCAGTACTTC
TRBJ2-4 - TRBV5-1 - 13 CASSLVRGDIQYF TGCGCCAGCAGCTTGGTCAGGGGAGACATTCAGTACTTC
TRBJ1-1 - TRBV4-1 - 13 CASSRVRDTEAFF TGCGCCAGCAGCCGAGTGAGGGACACTGAAGCTTTCTTT
TRBJ2-1 many TRBV5-1 - 12 CASSLTENEQFF TGCGCCAGCAGCTTGACCGAGAATGAGCAGTTCTTC
TRBJ2-5 few TRBV7-9 TRBD1 14 CASSYWTGGKTQYF TGTGCCAGCAGCTACTGGACAGGGGGCAAGACCCAGTACTTC
TRBJ2-6 - TRBV29-1 - 15 CSAWDGHSGANVLTF TGCAGCGCCTGGGACGGACACTCTGGGGCCAACGTCCTGACTTTC
TRBJ2-7 - TRBV11-2 - 12 CASSSPPGEQYF TGTGCCAGCAGCTCTCCGCCTGGCGAGCAGTACTTC
TRBJ1-1 - TRBV6-2/TRBV6-3 TRBD1 15 CASSSWTGENTEAFF TGTGCCAGCAGTTCCTGGACAGGGGAGAACACTGAAGCTTTCTTT
TRBJ1-5 - TRBV7-9 TRBD1 15 CASSSGQGGNQPQHF TGTGCCAGCAGCTCCGGACAGGGAGGAAATCAGCCCCAGCATTTT
TRBJ1-2 - TRBV9 TRBD1 15 CASSSRTGGNSGYTF TGTGCCAGCAGCTCTCGGACAGGGGGCAATAGTGGCTACACCTTC
TRBJ2-3 many TRBV2 TRBD2 17 CASSETLTGLATDTQYF TGTGCCAGCAGTGAGACCTTGACGGGACTAGCCACAGATACGCAGTATTTT
TRBJ2-1 few TRBV7-3 - 14 CASSMGGVGNEQFF TGTGCCAGCTCAATGGGCGGGGTAGGCAATGAGCAGTTCTTC
TRBJ2-5 - TRBV4-3 TRBD1 17 CASSQDGTGGNQETQYF TGCGCCAGCAGCCAAGATGGGACAGGGGGGAACCAAGAGACCCAGTACTTC
TRBJ2-2 - TRBV23-1 - 17 CASRGHLWPWNTGELFF TGCGCCAGCAGGGGACACCTCTGGCCTTGGAACACCGGGGAGCTGTTTTTT
TRBJ2-2 - TRBV5-5 TRBD1 16 CASSRDRDANTGELFF TGTGCCAGCAGCCGAGACAGGGACGCGAACACCGGGGAGCTGTTTTTT
TRBJ1-1 many TRBV4-3 - 14 CASSPVGMITEAFF TGCGCCAGCAGCCCGGTGGGAATGATCACTGAAGCTTTCTTT
TRBJ1-1 - TRBV7-2 - 12 CASSSSYTEAFF TGTGCCAGCAGCTCTTCATACACTGAAGCTTTCTTT
TRBJ2-1 few TRBV24-1 - 12 CATSDAAYEQFF TGTGCCACCAGTGATGCAGCGTACGAGCAGTTCTTC
TRBJ1-1 few TRBV4-3 TRBD1 15 CASSQVEGAWTEAFF TGCGCCAGCAGCCAAGTAGAGGGGGCATGGACTGAAGCTTTCTTT
TRBJ1-5 - TRBV19 - 17 CASSIPNMVFANQPQHF TGTGCCAGTAGTATACCCAACATGGTATTTGCCAATCAGCCCCAGCATTTT
TRBJ2-5 many TRBV6-2/TRBV6-3 - 13 CASSYREQETQYF TGTGCCAGCAGTTACAGGGAACAAGAGACCCAGTACTTC
TRBJ2-1 many TRBV6-5 - 11 CASRTGSEQFF TGTGCCAGCAGGACCGGATCTGAGCAGTTCTTC
TRBJ1-5 - TRBV6-5 - 16 CASSPSVAGKVQPQHF TGTGCCAGCAGCCCTTCAGTCGCCGGGAAGGTTCAGCCCCAGCATTTT
TRBJ2-3 - TRBV24-1 - 16 CATSDFGGPSPDTQYF TGTGCCACCAGTGATTTTGGGGGGCCAAGTCCAGATACGCAGTATTTT
TRBJ1-3 - TRBV6-5 - 17 CASSYKKTVYSGNTIYF TGTGCCAGCAGTTACAAGAAGACAGTATACTCTGGAAACACCATATATTTT
TRBJ1-1 - TRBV7-6 TRBD1 15 CASSLRTGGKTEAFF TGTGCCAGCAGCCTCAGGACAGGGGGAAAGACTGAAGCTTTCTTT
TRBJ2-5 once TRBV6-2/TRBV6-3 TRBD2 16 CASRAPSGGTQETQYF TGTGCCAGCAGAGCTCCTAGCGGGGGGACCCAAGAGACCCAGTACTTC
TRBJ2-1 many TRBV4-1 - 13 CASSRGRFGEQFF TGCGCCAGCAGCCGAGGACGATTTGGCGAGCAGTTCTTC
TRBJ2-1 many TRBV5-6 - 14 CASSKGGPYNEQFF TGTGCCAGCAGTAAGGGGGGCCCCTACAATGAGCAGTTCTTC
TRBJ1-5 few TRBV6-2/TRBV6-3 - 15 CASSWFGTPNQPQHF TGTGCCAGCAGTTGGTTTGGGACACCCAATCAGCCCCAGCATTTT
TRBJ2-1 many TRBV20-1 - 12 CSASAGFNEQFF TGCAGTGCTAGTGCCGGGTTCAATGAGCAGTTCTTC
TRBJ1-2 few TRBV11-2 TRBD1 14 CASSSGQGIFGYTF TGTGCCAGCAGCTCAGGACAGGGAATTTTTGGCTACACCTTC
TRBJ2-7 few TRBV11-2 - 14 CASSLGHGSYEQYF TGTGCCAGCAGCTTAGGCCATGGCTCCTACGAGCAGTACTTC
TRBJ2-5 - TRBV9 - 14 CASSDITGLETQYF TGTGCCAGCAGCGATATTACAGGTTTGGAGACCCAGTACTTC
TRBJ1-6 few TRBV4-2 - 18 CASSQTARDTPYNSPLHF TGTGCCAGCAGCCAGACCGCCCGGGACACCCCCTATAATTCACCCCTCCACTTT
TRBJ1-6 few TRBV6-5 - 17 CASSLMHGNSYNSPLHF TGTGCCAGCAGCCTTATGCACGGAAACTCCTATAATTCACCCCTCCACTTT
TRBJ2-3 few TRBV7-9 TRBD1 15 CASSLEQGIADTQYF TGTGCCAGCAGCTTAGAACAGGGGATAGCAGATACGCAGTATTTT
TRBJ2-1 few TRBV7-7 - 14 CASSLDGYYNEQFF TGTGCCAGCAGCTTAGACGGGTACTACAATGAGCAGTTCTTC
TRBJ2-3 few TRBV2 - 14 CASTQDSSTDTQYF TGTGCCAGCACCCAGGACAGCAGCACAGATACGCAGTATTTT
TRBJ2-3 few TRBV11-2 TRBD1 17 CASSFLWDRELPDTQYF TGTGCCAGCAGCTTCCTATGGGACAGGGAACTCCCAGATACGCAGTATTTT
TRBJ1-1 - TRBV29-1 - 12 CSVERGDTEAFF TGCAGCGTTGAGCGGGGAGACACTGAAGCTTTCTTT
TRBJ2-5 - TRBV6-6 TRBD1 13 CASQGQGEETQYF TGTGCCAGCCAAGGACAGGGGGAAGAGACCCAGTACTTC
TRBJ2-4 many TRBV12-3/TRBV12-4 - 14 CASALAGAKNIQYF TGTGCCAGCGCCCTCGCCGGAGCCAAAAACATTCAGTACTTC